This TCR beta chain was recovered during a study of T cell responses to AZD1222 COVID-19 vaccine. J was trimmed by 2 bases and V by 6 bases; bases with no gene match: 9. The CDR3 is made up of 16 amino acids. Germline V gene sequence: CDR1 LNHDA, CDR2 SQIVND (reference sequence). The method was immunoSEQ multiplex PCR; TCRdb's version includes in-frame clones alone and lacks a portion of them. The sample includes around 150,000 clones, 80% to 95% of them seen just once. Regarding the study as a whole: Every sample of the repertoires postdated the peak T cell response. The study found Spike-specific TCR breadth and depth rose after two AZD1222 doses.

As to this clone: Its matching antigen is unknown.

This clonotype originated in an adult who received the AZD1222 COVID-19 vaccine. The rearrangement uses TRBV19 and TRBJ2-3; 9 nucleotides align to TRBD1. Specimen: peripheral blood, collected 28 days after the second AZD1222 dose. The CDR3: CASSRTGAQPTDTQYF. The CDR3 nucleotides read TGTGCCAGTAGCAGGACAGGGGCCCAACCCACAGATACGCAGTATTTT.